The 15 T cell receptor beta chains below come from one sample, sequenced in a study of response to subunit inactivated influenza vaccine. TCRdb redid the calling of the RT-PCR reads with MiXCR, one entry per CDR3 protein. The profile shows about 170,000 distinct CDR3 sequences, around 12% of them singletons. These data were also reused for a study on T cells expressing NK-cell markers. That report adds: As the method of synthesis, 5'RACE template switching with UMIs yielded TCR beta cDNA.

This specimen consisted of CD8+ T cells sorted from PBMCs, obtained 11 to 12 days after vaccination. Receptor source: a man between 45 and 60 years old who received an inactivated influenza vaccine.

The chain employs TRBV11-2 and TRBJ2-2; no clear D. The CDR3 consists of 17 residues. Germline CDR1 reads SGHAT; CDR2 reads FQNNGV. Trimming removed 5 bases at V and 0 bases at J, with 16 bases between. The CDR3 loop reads CASSAYKWAANTGELFF. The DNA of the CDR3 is TGTGCCAGCAGCGCTTATAAGTGGGCAGCGAACACCGGGGAGCTGTTTTTT.

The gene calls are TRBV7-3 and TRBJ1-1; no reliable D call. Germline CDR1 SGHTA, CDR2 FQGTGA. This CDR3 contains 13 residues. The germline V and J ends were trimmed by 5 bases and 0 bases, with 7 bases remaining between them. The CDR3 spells CASSRYMNTEAFF. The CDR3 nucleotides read TGTGCCAGCAGCCGGTACATGAACACTGAAGCTTTCTTT.

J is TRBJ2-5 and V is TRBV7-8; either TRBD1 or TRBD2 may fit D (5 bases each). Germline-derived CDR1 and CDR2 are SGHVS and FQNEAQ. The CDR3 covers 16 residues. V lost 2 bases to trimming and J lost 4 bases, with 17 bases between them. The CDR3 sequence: CASSLWLRAQGETQYF. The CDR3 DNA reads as TGTGCCAGCAGCTTATGGCTGCGGGCCCAGGGAGAGACCCAGTACTTC.

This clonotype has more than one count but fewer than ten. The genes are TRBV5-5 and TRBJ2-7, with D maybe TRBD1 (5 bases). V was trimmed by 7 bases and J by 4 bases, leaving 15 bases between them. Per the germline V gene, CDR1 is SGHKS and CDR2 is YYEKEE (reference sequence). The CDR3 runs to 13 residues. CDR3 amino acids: CASGPGAPYEQYF. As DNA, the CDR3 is TGTGCCAGCGGCCCTGGGGCTCCGTACGAGCAGTACTTC.

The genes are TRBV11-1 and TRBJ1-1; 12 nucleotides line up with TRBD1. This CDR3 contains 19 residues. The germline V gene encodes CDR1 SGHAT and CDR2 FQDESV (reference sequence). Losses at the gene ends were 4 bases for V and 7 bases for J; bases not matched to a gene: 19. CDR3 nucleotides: TGTGCCAGCAGCTCGACGGTTCCGGGACAGGGGGCCTCTGTCCTTGAAGCTTTCTTT. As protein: CASSSTVPGQGASVLEAFF.

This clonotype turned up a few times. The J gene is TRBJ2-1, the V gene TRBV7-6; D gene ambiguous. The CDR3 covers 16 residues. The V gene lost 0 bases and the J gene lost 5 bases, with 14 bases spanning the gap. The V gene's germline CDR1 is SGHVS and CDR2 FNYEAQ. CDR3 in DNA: TGTGCCAGCAGCTTAGCGTATTACGGTGTCAACAATGAGCAGTTCTTC. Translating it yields CASSLAYYGVNNEQFF.

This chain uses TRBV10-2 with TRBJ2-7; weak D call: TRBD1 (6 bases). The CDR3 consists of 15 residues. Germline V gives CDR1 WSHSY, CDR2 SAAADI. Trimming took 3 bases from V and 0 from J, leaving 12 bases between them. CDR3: CASSDPRDISYEQYF. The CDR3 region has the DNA TGCGCCAGCAGTGACCCCCGGGACATCTCCTACGAGCAGTACTTC.

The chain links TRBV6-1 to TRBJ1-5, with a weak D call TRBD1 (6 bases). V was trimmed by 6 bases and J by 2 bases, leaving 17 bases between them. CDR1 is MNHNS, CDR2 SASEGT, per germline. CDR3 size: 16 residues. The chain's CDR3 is CASRPLIQGGNQPQHF. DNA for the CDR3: TGTGCCAGCAGGCCTCTCATACAGGGCGGCAATCAGCCCCAGCATTTT.

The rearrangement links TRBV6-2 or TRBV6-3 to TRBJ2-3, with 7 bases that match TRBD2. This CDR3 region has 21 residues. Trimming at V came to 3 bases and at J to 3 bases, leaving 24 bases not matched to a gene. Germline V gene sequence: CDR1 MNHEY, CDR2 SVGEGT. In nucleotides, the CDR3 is TGTGCCAGCAGTTATTGGGGAGGGCTAGTGGGACCTGTAGAGAGGACAGATACGCAGTATTTT. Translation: CASSYWGGLVGPVERTDTQYF.

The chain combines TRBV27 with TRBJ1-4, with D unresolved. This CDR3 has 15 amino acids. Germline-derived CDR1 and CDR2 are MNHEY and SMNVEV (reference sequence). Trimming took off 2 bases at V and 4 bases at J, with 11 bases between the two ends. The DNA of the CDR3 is TGTGCCAGCAGTTTAAGAGGACGGGGTAATGAAAAACTGTTTTTT. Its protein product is CASSLRGRGNEKLFF.

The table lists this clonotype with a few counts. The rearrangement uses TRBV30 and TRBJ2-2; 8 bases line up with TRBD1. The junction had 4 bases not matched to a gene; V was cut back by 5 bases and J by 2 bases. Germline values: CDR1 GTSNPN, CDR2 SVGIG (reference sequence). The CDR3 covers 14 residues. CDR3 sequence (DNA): TGTGCCTGGCAGGGGGCAAGAAACACCGGGGAGCTGTTTTTT. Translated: CAWQGARNTGELFF.

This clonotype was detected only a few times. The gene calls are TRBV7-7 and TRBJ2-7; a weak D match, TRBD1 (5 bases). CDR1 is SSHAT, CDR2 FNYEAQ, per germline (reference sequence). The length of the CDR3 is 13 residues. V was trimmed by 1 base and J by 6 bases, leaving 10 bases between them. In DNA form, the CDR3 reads TGTGCCAGCAGCTTAGGAGTGACAGCCGAGCAGTACTTC. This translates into CASSLGVTAEQYF.

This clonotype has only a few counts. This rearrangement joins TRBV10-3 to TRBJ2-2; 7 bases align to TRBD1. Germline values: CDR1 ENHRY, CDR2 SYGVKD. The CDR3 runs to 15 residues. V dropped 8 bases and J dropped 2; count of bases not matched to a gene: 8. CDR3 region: CAIRRTGANTGELFF. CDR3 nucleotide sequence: TGTGCCATCCGCCGTACAGGGGCCAACACCGGGGAGCTGTTTTTT.

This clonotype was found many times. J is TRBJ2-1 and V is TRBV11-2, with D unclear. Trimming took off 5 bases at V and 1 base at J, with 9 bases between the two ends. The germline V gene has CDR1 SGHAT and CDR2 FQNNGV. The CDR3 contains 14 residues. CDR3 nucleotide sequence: TGTGCCAGCAGCCCCCTGGCTTCCTACAATGAGCAGTTCTTC. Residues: CASSPLASYNEQFF.

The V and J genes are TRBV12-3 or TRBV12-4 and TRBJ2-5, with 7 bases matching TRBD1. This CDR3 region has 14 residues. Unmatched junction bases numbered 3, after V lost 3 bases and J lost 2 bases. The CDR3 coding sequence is TGTGCCAGCAGTTTCTTCAGGGGGCAAGAGACCCAGTACTTC. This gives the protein CASSFFRGQETQYF.